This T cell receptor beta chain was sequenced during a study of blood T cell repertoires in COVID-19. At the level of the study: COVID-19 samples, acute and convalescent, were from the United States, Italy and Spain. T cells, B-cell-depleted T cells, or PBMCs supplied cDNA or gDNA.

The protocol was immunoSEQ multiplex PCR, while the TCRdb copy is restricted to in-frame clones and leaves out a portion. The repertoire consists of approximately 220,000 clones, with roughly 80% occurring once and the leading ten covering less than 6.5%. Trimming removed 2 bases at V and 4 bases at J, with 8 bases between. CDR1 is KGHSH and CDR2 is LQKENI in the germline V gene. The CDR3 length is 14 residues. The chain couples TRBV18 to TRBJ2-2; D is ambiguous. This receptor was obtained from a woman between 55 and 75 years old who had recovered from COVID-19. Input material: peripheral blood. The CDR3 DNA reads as TGTGCCAGCTCACCAGGCAGAACCACCGGGGAGCTGTTTTTT. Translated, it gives CASSPGRTTGELFF.